This TCR beta chain derives from a study of CXCR3-negative and CXCR3-positive naive CD8 T cells. The CDR3 spans 12 residues. In germline, CDR1 is SQVTM, CDR2 ANQGSEA. Preparation of TRB cDNA libraries relied on 5' RACE carrying UMI labels. Each CDR3 protein gets one entry in TCRdb, which reprocessed the 5' RACE reads and gives no DNA. The sample has over 80,000 distinct CDR3 sequences. About this clonotype: Its antigen is unidentified.

All CD8+ T cell subsets were sorted in triplicate at 300,000 cells each. The authors gated naive CD8+ T cells as CD45RO-CCR7+CD27+CD95-. Overall study results and limits: Researchers report that CXCR3-positive naive cells carry more hydrophobic TRB CDR3s than CXCR3-negative naive cells. Naive cells used TRBV-TRBJ genes in much the same way whether CXCR3-negative or CXCR3-positive; memory cells did not.

Sequencing was carried out using naive CXCR3- CD8+ T cells from blood. Regarding subset: CD45RO-CCR7+CD27+CD95- naive CD8+ T cells lacking CXCR3 (TNR3-). The clonotype comes from a human donor in good health. Some clones in this sample may be carry-over from other donors' samples. The chain couples TRBV29-1 to TRBJ1-2; TCRdb's assignment of TRBD1 cannot be checked, as there is no DNA. The CDR3 sequence is CSVPGQGSGYTF.